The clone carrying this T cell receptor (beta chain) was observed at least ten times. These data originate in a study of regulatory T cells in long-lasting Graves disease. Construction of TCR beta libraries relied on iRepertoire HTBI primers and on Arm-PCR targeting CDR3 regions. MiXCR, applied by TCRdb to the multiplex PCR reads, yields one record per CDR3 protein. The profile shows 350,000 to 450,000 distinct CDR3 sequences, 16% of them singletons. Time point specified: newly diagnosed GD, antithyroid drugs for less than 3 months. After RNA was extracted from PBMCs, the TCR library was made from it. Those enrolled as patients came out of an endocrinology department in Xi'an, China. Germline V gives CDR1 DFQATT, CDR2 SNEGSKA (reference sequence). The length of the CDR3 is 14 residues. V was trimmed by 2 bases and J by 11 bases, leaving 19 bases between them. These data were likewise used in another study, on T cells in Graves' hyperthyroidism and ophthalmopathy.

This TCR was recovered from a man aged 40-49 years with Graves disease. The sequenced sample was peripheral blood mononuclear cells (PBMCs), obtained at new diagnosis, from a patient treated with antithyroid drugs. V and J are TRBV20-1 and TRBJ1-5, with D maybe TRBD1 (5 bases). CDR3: CSARRVQRQGAQHF. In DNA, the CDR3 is TGCAGTGCTAGAAGGGTGCAACGCCAAGGGGCCCAGCATTTT.